Sequencing of this TCR beta chain was carried out in a study of cytomegalovirus exposure and HLA in healthy donors. Study background: Approximately 85 million unique TCRs from HLA-typed donors were held in an early data release.

Study-wide results and limits: Cytomegalovirus status was reportedly diagnosed by the classifier with high sensitivity and specificity. Later analysis reportedly placed an Asian-associated ancestry cluster below the roughly 680-donor mean in N-insertions. Among TCR beta chains of equal frequency, HLA-associated ones were more clonally expanded in a later analysis.

This clone was seen a few times. Antigen: not known. Sequence at one end of the junction differs from germline and may be a read error. Germline V lookup: CDR1 GTSNPN, CDR2 SVGIG (reference sequence). This CDR3 spans 13 amino acids. 60 Vbeta and 13 Jbeta primers were used in PCR. Method: immunoSEQ multiplex PCR; TCRdb's copy keeps in-frame clones and lacks some. Here the sample spans around 120,000 clones, roughly 85% being singletons. This chain links TRBV30 with TRBJ2-2; TRBD1 is a possible D gene (5 bases). The sample taken for sequencing was PBMCs. This clonotype was sampled from a boy aged 5-17 years in good health and CMV-seronegative. For the CDR3, the DNA is TGCGCTGCATCCAGGGCGAACACCGGGGAGCTGTTTTTT. As protein: CAASRANTGELFF.